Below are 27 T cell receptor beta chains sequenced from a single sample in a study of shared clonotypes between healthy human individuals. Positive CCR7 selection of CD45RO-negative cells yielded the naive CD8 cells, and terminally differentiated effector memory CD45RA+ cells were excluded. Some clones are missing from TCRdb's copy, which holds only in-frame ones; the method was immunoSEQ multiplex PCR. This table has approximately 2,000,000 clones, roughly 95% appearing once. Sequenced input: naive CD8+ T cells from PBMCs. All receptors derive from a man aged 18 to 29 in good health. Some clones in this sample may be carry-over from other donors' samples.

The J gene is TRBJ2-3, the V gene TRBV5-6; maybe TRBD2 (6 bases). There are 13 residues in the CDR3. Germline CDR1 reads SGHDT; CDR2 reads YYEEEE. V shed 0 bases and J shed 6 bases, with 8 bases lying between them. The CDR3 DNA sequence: TGTGCCAGCAGCTTGGGGGAGGCGGATACGCAGTATTTT. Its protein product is CASSLGEADTQYF.

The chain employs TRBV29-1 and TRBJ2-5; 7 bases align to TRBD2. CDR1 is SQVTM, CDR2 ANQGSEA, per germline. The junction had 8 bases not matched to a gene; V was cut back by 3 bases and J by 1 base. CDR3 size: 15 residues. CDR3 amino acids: CSVDGGGIPQETQYF. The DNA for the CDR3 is TGCAGCGTTGATGGGGGGGGAATCCCCCAAGAGACCCAGTACTTC.

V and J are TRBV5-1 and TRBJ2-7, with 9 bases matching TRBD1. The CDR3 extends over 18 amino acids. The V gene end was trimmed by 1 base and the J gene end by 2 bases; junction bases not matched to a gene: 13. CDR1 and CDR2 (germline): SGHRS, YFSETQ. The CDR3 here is CASSLIQGAQGGAYEQYF. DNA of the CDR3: TGCGCCAGCAGCTTGATACAGGGGGCGCAGGGAGGGGCCTACGAGCAGTACTTC.

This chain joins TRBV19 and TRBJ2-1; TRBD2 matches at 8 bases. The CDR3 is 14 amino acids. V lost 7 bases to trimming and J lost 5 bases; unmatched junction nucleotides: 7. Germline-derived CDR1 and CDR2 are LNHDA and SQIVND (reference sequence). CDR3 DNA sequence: TGTGCCAGTAACACAGGACTAGCCCACAATGAGCAGTTCTTC. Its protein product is CASNTGLAHNEQFF.

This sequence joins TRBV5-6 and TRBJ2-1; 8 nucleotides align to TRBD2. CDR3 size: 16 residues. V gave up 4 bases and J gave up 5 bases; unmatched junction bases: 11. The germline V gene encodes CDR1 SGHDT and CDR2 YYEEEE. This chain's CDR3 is CASSRPAGVRNNEQFF. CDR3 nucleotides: TGTGCCAGCAGCCGACCAGCGGGAGTTAGAAACAATGAGCAGTTCTTC.

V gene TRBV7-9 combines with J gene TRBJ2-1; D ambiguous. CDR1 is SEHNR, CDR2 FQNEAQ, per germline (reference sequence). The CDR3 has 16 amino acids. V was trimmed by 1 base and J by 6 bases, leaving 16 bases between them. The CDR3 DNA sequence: TGTGCCAGCAGCTTAGGTTTTGGTCGGCGTTTCAATGAGCAGTTCTTC. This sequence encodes CASSLGFGRRFNEQFF.

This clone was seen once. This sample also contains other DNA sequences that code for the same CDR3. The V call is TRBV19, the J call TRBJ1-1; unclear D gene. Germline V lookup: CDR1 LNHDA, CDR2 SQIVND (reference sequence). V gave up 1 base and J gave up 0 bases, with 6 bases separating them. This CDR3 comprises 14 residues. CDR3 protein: CASSIGQMNTEAFF. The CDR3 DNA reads TGTGCCAGTAGTATAGGTCAAATGAACACTGAAGCTTTCTTT.

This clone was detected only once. Here the CDR3 DNA reads TGTGCCAGCAGCTTTATGGCGGAGCAGTACTTC. This codes for CASSFMAEQYF. J is TRBJ2-7 and V is TRBV11-2, with unresolved D. Germline V gene lookup returns CDR1 SGHAT and CDR2 FQNNGV. The CDR3 is 11 residues long. V lost 3 bases to trimming and J lost 7 bases, with 7 bases between them. The full variable domain, with the rest looked up from reference TRBV11-2 and TRBJ2-7, is EAGVAQSPRYKIIEKRQSVAFWCNPISGHATLYWYQQILGQGPKLLIQFQNNGVVDDSQLPKDRFSAERLKGVDSTLKIQPAKLEDSAVYLCASSFMAEQYFGPGTRLTVT.

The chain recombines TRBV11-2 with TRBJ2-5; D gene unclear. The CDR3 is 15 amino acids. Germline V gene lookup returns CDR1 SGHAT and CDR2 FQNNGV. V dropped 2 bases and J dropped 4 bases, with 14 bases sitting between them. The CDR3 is CASSLRVAPGETQYF. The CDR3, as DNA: TGTGCCAGCAGCTTAAGGGTCGCCCCGGGAGAGACCCAGTACTTC.

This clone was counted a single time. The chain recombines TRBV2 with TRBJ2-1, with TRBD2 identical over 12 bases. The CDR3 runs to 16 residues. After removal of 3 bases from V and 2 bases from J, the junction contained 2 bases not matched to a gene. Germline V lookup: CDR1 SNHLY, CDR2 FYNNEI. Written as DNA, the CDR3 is TGTGCCAGCAGTGACCTAGCGGGAGGGGCCTACAATGAGCAGTTCTTC. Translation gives CASSDLAGGAYNEQFF.

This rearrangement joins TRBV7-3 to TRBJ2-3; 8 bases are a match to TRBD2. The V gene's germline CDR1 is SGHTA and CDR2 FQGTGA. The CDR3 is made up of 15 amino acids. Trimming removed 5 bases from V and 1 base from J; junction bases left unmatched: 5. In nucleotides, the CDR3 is TGTGCCAGCAGCCTAGTGACTAGCGGCACAGATACGCAGTATTTT. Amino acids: CASSLVTSGTDTQYF.

CDR3 in amino acids: CASSSPRDRVGEQYF. The CDR3 DNA sequence: TGTGCCAGCAGCTCACCTCGGGACAGGGTGGGCGAGCAGTACTTC. V and J are TRBV7-9 and TRBJ2-7, with 9 bases fitting TRBD1. The CDR3 consists of 15 residues. With V trimmed by 4 bases and J by 6 bases, 10 bases remained unmatched. Germline values: CDR1 SEHNR, CDR2 FQNEAQ (reference sequence).

The CDR3 region is CASSSPRLAGNNEQFF. As DNA, the CDR3 is TGTGCCAGCAGCTCACCCCGACTAGCGGGAAACAATGAGCAGTTCTTC. This chain connects TRBV27 to TRBJ2-1, with TRBD2 matching 11 bases. Germline V lookup: CDR1 MNHEY, CDR2 SMNVEV (reference sequence). The CDR3 has 16 amino acids. The ends lost 6 bases at V and 5 bases at J; junction bases unmatched: 9.

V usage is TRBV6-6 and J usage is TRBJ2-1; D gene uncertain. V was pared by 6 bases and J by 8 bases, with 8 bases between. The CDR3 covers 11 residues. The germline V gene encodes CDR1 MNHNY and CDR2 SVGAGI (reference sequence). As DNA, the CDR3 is TGTGCCAGCAGGGTAAGCCATGAGCAGTTCTTC. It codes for CASRVSHEQFF.

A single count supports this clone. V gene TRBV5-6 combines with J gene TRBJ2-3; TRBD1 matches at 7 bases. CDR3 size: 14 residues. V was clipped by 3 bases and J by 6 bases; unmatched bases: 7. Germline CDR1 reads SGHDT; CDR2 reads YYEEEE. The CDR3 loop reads CASSSQTGIDTQYF. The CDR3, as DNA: TGTGCCAGCAGCTCCCAGACAGGGATTGATACGCAGTATTTT.

The CDR3, as DNA: TGTGCCAGCAGCTTAACTAGCGCTTACAATGAGCAGTTCTTC. Encoded protein: CASSLTSAYNEQFF. The chain combines TRBV7-9 with TRBJ2-1; 7 bases line up with TRBD2. The CDR3 has 14 amino acids. V dropped 2 bases and J dropped 4; count of bases not matched to a gene: 2. Germline V gives CDR1 SEHNR, CDR2 FQNEAQ (reference sequence).

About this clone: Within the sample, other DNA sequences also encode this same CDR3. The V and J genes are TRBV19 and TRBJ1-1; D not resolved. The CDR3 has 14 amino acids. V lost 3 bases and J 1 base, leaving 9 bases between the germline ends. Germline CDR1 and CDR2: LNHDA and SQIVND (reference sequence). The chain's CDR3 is CASSIGIRNTEAFF. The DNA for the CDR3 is TGTGCCAGTAGTATCGGTATCCGGAACACTGAAGCTTTCTTT.

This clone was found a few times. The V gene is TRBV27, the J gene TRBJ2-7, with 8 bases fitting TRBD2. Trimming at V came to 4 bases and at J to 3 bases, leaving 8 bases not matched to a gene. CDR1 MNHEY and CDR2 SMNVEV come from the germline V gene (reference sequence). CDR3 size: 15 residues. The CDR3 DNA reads TGTGCCAGCAGTTATCGCCAGCGGGAGATCTACGAGCAGTACTTC. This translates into CASSYRQREIYEQYF.

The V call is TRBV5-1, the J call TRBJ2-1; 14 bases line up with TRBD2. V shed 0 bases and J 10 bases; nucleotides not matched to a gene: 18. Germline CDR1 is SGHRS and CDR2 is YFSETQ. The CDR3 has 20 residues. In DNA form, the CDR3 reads TGCGCCAGCAGCTTGGCGGGACTAGCGGGAGTGTCAAATGTTATCGGGGAGCAGTTCTTC. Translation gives CASSLAGLAGVSNVIGEQFF.

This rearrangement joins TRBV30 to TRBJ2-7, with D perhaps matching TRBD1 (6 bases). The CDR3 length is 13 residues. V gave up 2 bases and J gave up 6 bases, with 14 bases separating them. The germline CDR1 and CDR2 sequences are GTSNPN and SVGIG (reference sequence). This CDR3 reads CAWSLHPGAEQYF. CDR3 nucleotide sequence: TGTGCCTGGAGTTTACACCCAGGGGCCGAGCAGTACTTC.

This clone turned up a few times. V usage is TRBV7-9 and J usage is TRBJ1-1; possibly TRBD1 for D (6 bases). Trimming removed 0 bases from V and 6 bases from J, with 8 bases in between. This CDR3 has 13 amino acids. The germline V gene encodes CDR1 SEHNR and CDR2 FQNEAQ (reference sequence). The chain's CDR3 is CASSLAAGAEAFF. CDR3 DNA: TGTGCCAGCAGCTTAGCGGCAGGGGCTGAAGCTTTCTTT.

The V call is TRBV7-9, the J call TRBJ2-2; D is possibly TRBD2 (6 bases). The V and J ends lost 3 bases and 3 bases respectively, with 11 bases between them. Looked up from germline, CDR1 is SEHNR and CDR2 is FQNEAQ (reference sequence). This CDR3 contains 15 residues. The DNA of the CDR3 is TGTGCCAGCAGCTTTTATGGGGACTACACCGGGGAGCTGTTTTTT. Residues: CASSFYGDYTGELFF. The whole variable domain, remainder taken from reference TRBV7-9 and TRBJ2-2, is DTGVSQNPRHKITKRGQNVTFRCDPISEHNRLYWYRQTLGQGPEFLTYFQNEAQLEKSRLLSDRFSAERPKGSFSTLEIQRTEQGDSAMYLCASSFYGDYTGELFFGEGSRLTVL.

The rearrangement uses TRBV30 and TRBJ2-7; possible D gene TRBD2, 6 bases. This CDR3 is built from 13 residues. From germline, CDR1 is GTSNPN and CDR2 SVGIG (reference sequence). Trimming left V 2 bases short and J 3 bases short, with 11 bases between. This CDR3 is CAWSWGRIYEQYF. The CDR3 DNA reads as TGTGCCTGGAGTTGGGGGAGGATCTACGAGCAGTACTTC.

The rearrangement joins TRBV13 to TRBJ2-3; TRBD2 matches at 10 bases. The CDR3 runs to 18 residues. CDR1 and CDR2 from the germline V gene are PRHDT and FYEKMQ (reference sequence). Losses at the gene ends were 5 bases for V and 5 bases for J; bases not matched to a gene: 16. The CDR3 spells CASSTGEGEREGQDTQYF. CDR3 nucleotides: TGTGCCAGCAGCACAGGGGAAGGCGAGCGGGAGGGCCAAGATACGCAGTATTTT. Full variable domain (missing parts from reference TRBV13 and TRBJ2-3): AAGVIQSPRHLIKEKRETATLKCYPIPRHDTVYWYQQGPGQDPQFLISFYEKMQSDKGSIPDRFSAQQFSDYHSELNMSSLELGDSALYFCASSTGEGEREGQDTQYFGPGTRLTVL.

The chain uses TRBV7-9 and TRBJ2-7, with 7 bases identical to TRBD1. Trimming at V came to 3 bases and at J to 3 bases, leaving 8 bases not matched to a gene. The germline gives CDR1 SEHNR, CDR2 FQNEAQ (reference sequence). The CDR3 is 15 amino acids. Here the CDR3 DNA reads TGTGCCAGCAGCTTGGTCGGGACAGTGTACTACGAGCAGTACTTC. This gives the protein CASSLVGTVYYEQYF.

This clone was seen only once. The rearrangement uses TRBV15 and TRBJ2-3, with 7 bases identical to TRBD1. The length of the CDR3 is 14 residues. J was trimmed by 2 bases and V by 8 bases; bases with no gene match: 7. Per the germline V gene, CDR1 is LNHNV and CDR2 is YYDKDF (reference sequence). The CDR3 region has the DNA TGTGCCACCTCGGACAGGAAATTCACAGATACGCAGTATTTT. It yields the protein CATSDRKFTDTQYF.

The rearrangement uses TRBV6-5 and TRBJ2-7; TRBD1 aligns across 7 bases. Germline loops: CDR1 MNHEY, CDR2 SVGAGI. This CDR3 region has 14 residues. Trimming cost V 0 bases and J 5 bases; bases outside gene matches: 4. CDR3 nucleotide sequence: TGTGCCAGCAGTTACTCGACAGGGTTGGACGAGCAGTACTTC. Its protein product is CASSYSTGLDEQYF.